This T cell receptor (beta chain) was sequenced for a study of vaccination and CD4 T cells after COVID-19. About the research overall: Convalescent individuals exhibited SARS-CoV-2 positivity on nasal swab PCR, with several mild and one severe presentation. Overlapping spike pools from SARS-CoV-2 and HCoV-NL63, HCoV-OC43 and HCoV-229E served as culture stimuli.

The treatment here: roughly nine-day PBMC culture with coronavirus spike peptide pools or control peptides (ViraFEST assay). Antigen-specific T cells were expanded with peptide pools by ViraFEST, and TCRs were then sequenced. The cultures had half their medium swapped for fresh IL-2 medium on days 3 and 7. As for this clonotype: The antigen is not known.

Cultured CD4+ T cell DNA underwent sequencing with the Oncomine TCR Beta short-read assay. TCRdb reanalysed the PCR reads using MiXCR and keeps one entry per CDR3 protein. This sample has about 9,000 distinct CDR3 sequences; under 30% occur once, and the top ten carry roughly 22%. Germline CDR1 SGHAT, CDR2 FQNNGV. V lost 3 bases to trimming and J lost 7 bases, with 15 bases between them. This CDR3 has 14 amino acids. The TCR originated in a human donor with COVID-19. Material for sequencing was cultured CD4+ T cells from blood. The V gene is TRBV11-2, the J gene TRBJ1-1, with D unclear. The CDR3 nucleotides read TGTGCCAGCAGCTTGCGACACGGGCCCGGTGAAGCTTTCTTT. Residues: CASSLRHGPGEAFF. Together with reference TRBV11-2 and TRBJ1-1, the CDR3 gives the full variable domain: EAGVAQSPRYKIIEKRQSVAFWCNPISGHATLYWYQQILGQGPKLLIQFQNNGVVDDSQLPKDRFSAERLKGVDSTLKIQPAKLEDSAVYLCASSLRHGPGEAFFGQGTRLTVV.